This TCR beta chain derives from a study of T cells in Graves' hyperthyroidism and ophthalmopathy (dated by TCRdb to the late 2010s). Some background on the complete study: Peripheral blood was collected at initial diagnosis, before any treatment. Following sampling, methimazole starting at 30 mg daily was given to hyperthyroidism patients, and high-dose intravenous methylprednisolone was given to ophthalmopathy patients. In addition, the study compared T-cell repertoires in thyroid tissue and in blood from about 6 Graves' hyperthyroidism patients. Whether ophthalmopathy could be predicted prospectively was tested in an independent validation cohort made up of approximately 19 hyperthyroidism patients plus 17 patients who later progressed to ophthalmopathy. According to the paper, TCR Vbeta CDR3 sequencing was carried out on roughly 130 peripheral blood samples, which came from fewer than 50 ophthalmopathy, under 80 hyperthyroidism and some 17 progressor patients. The roughly 90 discovery patients were divided at random into training and test sets in a 7:3 ratio. To identify distinguishing TCR V-J signatures, a discovery cohort of about 100 patients was used, comprising 43 with Graves' ophthalmopathy and under 60 with stable Graves' hyperthyroidism.

Here is what the overall study found, with its caveats: In validation, the model predicted progression to ophthalmopathy with roughly 66% sensitivity and 72.22% specificity, a median of 6.5 months before onset. Most expanded thyroid clonotypes (frequency above 0.001) were also found in blood, which suggests that blood repertoires may mirror thyroid immune responses. Sample size was not statistically predetermined, and blinding of investigators to group allocation was not performed. A model built on a 13 V-J signature distinguished ophthalmopathy from stable hyperthyroidism, reaching over 85% sensitivity and 81.08% specificity in cross-validation and 80%/75% in testing.

The CDR3 runs 15 residues from the cysteine to the phenylalanine. Just CDR3 DNA is preserved here, 45 bases in frame from base 1. The trim is 3 bases for V and 3 bases for J, with a gap of 12 bases between the germline ends. The germline V gene specifies MNHNS as CDR1 and SASEGT as CDR2. The TCR beta CDR3 regions were amplified from RNA transcripts. A first-round RT-PCR of the TCR CDR3 used the HTBI primer set with the Qiagen OneStep RT-PCR kit. Libraries were constructed in a second round of multiplex PCR, after which size selection and purification were carried out. Paired-end sequencing of the libraries was performed with 100 bp reads on an Illumina HiSeq2000. The published analysis was carried out like this. Raw data were processed with SOAPnuke, discarding reads with adapters, uncalled bases, mean Phred below 15, or no exact constant-primer or identifier match. COPE v1.2.5 was used to merge high-quality paired reads, and clonotypes were defined as unique nucleotide sequences. Clonotypes were aligned to IMGT TRBV, TRBD and TRBJ reference segments using MiTCR v1.1. The analysis included only V-J combinations with a frequency above 0.0001, which together covered 99% to 99.2% of the repertoires. A TCS score was defined as the ratio between F50 (clonal expansion) and ExV (chaos), using BLOSUM62-based TCRdist between CDR3 peptides within each V-J. Welch's t-statistics and random forest reduced approximately 520 V-J features to about 13, which were used in a naive Bayes classifier (R e1071). TCRdb reprocessed the public reads (quality trimming at Q25 with fastp, clone calling with MiXCR) and kept in-frame beta chains. Merged by CDR3 protein, the rows form single entries marked with the most common genes and DNA. The V and J calls were not made by the authors but by TCRdb's processing. The table for this sample lists 400,000 to 600,000 distinct CDR3 sequences; around 15% of them were counted only once. The top ten clones comprise about 29% of the sample.

Worth noting for this clonotype: Which antigen it targets is not known. Base quality data are lacking; no much larger clone is found one base away.

Ophthalmopathy patients had moderately to severely active disease, Clinical Activity Score of at least 3, NOSPECS grade of at least 4, and duration under 3 months. Exclusion was applied to patients with uncontrolled infections, other autoimmune diseases, pregnancy or lactation. Diagnoses relied on clinical symptoms, serum thyroxine and TRAb, thyroid ultrasound and orbital computed tomography. Ficoll-Paque density gradient centrifugation was used to isolate PBMCs from 8 to 10 ml of fresh peripheral blood. Trizol reagent was used to extract total RNA, and RNA quality was then checked on an Agilent 2100 Bioanalyzer.

The clonotype comes from a woman in her twenties or thirties with Graves' ophthalmopathy. Recombination connected TRBV6-1 to TRBJ1-5; no D gene is confidently identified. The sequenced material came from blood. In nucleotides, the sequence is TGTGCCAGCAGTGACAGGCTTCTTAACAATCAGCCCCAGCATTTT. Protein translation: CASSDRLLNNQPQHF.